These 24 T cell receptor beta chains originate from one sample sequenced in a study of T cell clonotyping in hematopoietic cell transplantation. Here immunoSEQ multiplex PCR was the method, and the copy in TCRdb shows in-frame clones only, minus some. The sample yields 15,000 to 20,000 clones, approximately 85% seen once. Time point given: recipient sample about 28 days before transplant, after cytoreduction. Here the sequenced sample was peripheral blood mononuclear cells, taken before stem cell transplant. The source of these receptors is a man aged 50 to 59 with acute myeloid leukemia. Some clones in this sample may be carry-over from other donors' samples.

V usage is TRBV9 and J usage is TRBJ2-2, with a tentative D call TRBD2 (7 bases). The germline CDR1 and CDR2 sequences are SGDLS and YYNGEE. Trimming cost V 0 bases and J 4 bases, with 16 bases left between them. CDR3 size: 17 residues. This CDR3 is CASSVGGGGIGTGELFF. Here the CDR3 DNA reads TGTGCCAGCAGCGTAGGAGGGGGGGGCATTGGCACCGGGGAGCTGTTTTTT.

Only one count was recorded for this clone. This chain joins TRBV15 and TRBJ2-7, with a weak D call TRBD2 (5 bases). Germline V gives CDR1 LNHNV, CDR2 YYDKDF (reference sequence). Deletions cut 1 base from V and 0 bases from J, with 10 bases between. The CDR3 loop spans 15 amino acids. The CDR3 DNA sequence: TGTGCCACCAGCAGAGCCCGGGGTAGCTCCTACGAGCAGTACTTC. Its translation is CATSRARGSSYEQYF.

The chain combines TRBV29-1 with TRBJ1-2; the match to TRBD1 covers 7 bases. The CDR3 contains 13 residues. V dropped 7 bases and J dropped 4; count of bases not matched to a gene: 9. CDR1 and CDR2 (germline): SQVTM, ANQGSEA. The CDR3: CSAQGGGFYGYTF. The CDR3 DNA reads as TGCAGCGCCCAGGGGGGCGGCTTCTATGGCTACACCTTC.

This rearrangement joins TRBV7-9 to TRBJ2-7; maybe TRBD1 (6 bases). The CDR3 is made up of 16 amino acids. V shed 5 bases and J shed 0 bases, with 17 bases lying between them. Germline CDR1 reads SEHNR; CDR2 reads FQNEAQ (reference sequence). CDR3 sequence: CASSPPGHLSSYEQYF. The CDR3 coding sequence is TGTGCCAGCAGCCCTCCGGGACATCTGAGCTCCTACGAGCAGTACTTC.

The chain carries TRBV7-9 and TRBJ1-6, with TRBD1 identical over 9 bases. V shed 7 bases and J 8 bases; nucleotides not matched to a gene: 3. The V gene's germline CDR1 is SEHNR and CDR2 FQNEAQ (reference sequence). The CDR3 length is 13 residues. The CDR3 reads CASTDRGDSPLHF. DNA for the CDR3: TGTGCCAGCACCGACAGGGGGGATTCACCCCTCCACTTT. Full variable domain (outside the CDR3, taken from reference TRBV7-9 and TRBJ1-6): DTGVSQNPRHKITKRGQNVTFRCDPISEHNRLYWYRQTLGQGPEFLTYFQNEAQLEKSRLLSDRFSAERPKGSFSTLEIQRTEQGDSAMYLCASTDRGDSPLHFGNGTRLTVT.

This chain links TRBV11-3 with TRBJ2-3; D uncertain. The length of the CDR3 is 11 residues. The germline gives CDR1 SGHNT, CDR2 YENEEA. The V gene lost 3 bases and the J gene lost 6 bases, with 4 bases spanning the gap. The chain's CDR3 is CASSFGDTQYF. Written as DNA, the CDR3 is TGTGCCAGCAGCTTTGGGGATACGCAGTATTTT.

The chain is built from TRBV28 and TRBJ2-1; perhaps D is TRBD1 or TRBD2 (5 bases each). The CDR3 sequence is 15 residues long. V lost 11 bases, J lost 0 bases, and 17 bases lay in between. Germline lookup yields CDR1 MDHEN and CDR2 SYDVKM. CDR3 protein: CAASGTLISYNEQFF. The CDR3 DNA reads as TGTGCCGCCTCCGGGACCTTAATCTCCTACAATGAGCAGTTCTTC. The whole variable domain, filled in from reference TRBV28 and TRBJ2-1, reads DVKVTQSSRYLVKRTGEKVFLECVQDMDHENMFWYRQDPGLGLRLIYFSYDVKMKEKGDIPEGYSVSREKKERFSLILESASTNQTSMYLCAASGTLISYNEQFFGPGTRLTVL.

The CDR3 region is CASSIGGQETQYF. CDR3 coding DNA: TGTGCCAGCAGCATCGGGGGTCAAGAGACCCAGTACTTC. The chain joins TRBV7-2 to TRBJ2-5; possibly TRBD2 for D (6 bases). With 5 bases removed from V and 2 bases from J, the gap between germline ends came to 9 bases. The CDR3 is 13 amino acids. The germline gives CDR1 SGHTA, CDR2 FQGNSA. Full variable domain (outside the CDR3, taken from reference TRBV7-2 and TRBJ2-5): GAGVSQSPSNKVTEKGKDVELRCDPISGHTALYWYRQSLGQGLEFLIYFQGNSAPDKSGLPSDRFSAERTGGSVSTLTIQRTQQEDSAVYLCASSIGGQETQYFGPGTRLLVL.

The chain recombines TRBV2 with TRBJ2-1, with TRBD2 matching over 10 bases. There are 14 residues in the CDR3. Germline V lookup: CDR1 SNHLY, CDR2 FYNNEI. Germline trimming cut 7 bases from V and 8 bases from J; bases unmatched to any gene: 8. Here the CDR3 DNA reads TGTGCCAGCAACCAAGCGGGAGGGCCGGATGAGCAGTTCTTC. The encoded protein is CASNQAGGPDEQFF.

The chain links TRBV27 to TRBJ1-1; possibly TRBD1 for D (5 bases). V was shortened by 1 base and J by 6 bases, with 15 bases between the two germline ends. Germline CDR1 is MNHEY and CDR2 is SMNVEV (reference sequence). The length of the CDR3 is 15 residues. The CDR3 spells CASSLLAGMASEAFF. The CDR3 nucleotides are TGTGCCAGCAGTTTATTGGCAGGGATGGCCTCTGAAGCTTTCTTT.

To note about this clone: The same CDR3 is also encoded by other DNA sequences in this sample. The gene calls are TRBV27 and TRBJ2-3; 7 bases line up with TRBD1. The J segment lost 0 bases and the V segment lost 6 bases, leaving 3 bases of the junction unmatched. The CDR3 runs to 14 residues. The germline gives CDR1 MNHEY, CDR2 SMNVEV (reference sequence). The CDR3 region is CASSLTGSTDTQYF. The CDR3 DNA is TGTGCCAGCAGCCTGACAGGGAGCACAGATACGCAGTATTTT.

This clone was counted a few times. The chain employs TRBV7-2 and TRBJ1-1; maybe TRBD1 (6 bases). This CDR3 is 14 amino acids long. V gave up 6 bases and J gave up 4 bases, with 15 bases separating them. Germline V gene sequence: CDR1 SGHTA, CDR2 FQGNSA. CDR3 region: CASSEDSGGTEAFF. The CDR3 nucleotides read TGTGCCAGCAGTGAGGACAGTGGAGGCACTGAAGCTTTCTTT.

The chain joins TRBV4-2 to TRBJ2-1, with a possible D match to TRBD1 (5 bases). The CDR3 contains 12 residues. V lost 5 bases to trimming and J lost 6 bases, with 8 bases between them. In germline, CDR1 is LGHNA, CDR2 YNFKEQ. CDR3 sequence: CASSGASNEQFF. CDR3 DNA: TGTGCCAGCAGCGGGGCATCCAATGAGCAGTTCTTC.

This clone was seen once. V and J are TRBV4-3 and TRBJ2-1; 8 bases are shared with TRBD1. This CDR3 is 16 amino acids long. Germline loops: CDR1 LGHNA, CDR2 YSLEER. The V and J ends lost 0 bases and 7 bases, in that order; junction bases with no gene match: 8. The CDR3 is CASSQDPLRQGNEQFF. CDR3 nucleotides: TGCGCCAGCAGCCAAGACCCCCTTAGACAGGGGAATGAGCAGTTCTTC.

This rearrangement joins TRBV7-9 to TRBJ2-5; D uncertain. CDR3 length: 12 residues. The ends were cut back, 1 base at V and 9 bases at J, with 9 bases in the middle. Germline V CDR1 and CDR2: SEHNR, FQNEAQ (reference sequence). CDR3 region: CASSLVVGSQYF. Here the CDR3 DNA reads TGTGCCAGCAGCTTAGTGGTAGGCTCCCAGTACTTC.

This chain links TRBV2 with TRBJ2-1; the match to TRBD1 covers 7 bases. Germline assignment: CDR1 SNHLY and CDR2 FYNNEI. The ends lost 3 bases at V and 4 bases at J; junction bases unmatched: 0. CDR3 length: 13 amino acids. CDR3 in amino acids: CASSEGQYNEQFF. CDR3 DNA sequence: TGTGCCAGCAGTGAGGGACAGTACAATGAGCAGTTCTTC.

The CDR3 coding sequence is TGTGCCAGCAGTGACAGGGGGTACACAGATACGCAGTATTTT. Protein product: CASSDRGYTDTQYF. The chain uses TRBV6-4 and TRBJ2-3, with D possibly TRBD1 on 6 matching bases. V shed 2 bases and J shed 2 bases, with 8 bases lying between them. In germline, CDR1 is MRHNA, CDR2 SNTAGT. The CDR3 spans 14 residues.

This clone was counted only a few times. The J gene is TRBJ1-2, the V gene TRBV12-5; weak D call: TRBD1 (5 bases). The CDR3 consists of 16 residues. V was pared by 6 bases and J by 3 bases, with 20 bases between. The V gene's germline CDR1 is LGHNT and CDR2 FRNRAP. CDR3 protein: CASGSNQGNTYYGYTF. CDR3 bases: TGTGCTAGTGGCTCGAATCAGGGTAACACCTACTATGGCTACACCTTC.

A single count supports this clone. The rearrangement links TRBV7-9 to TRBJ2-7; no definite D call. Germline lookup yields CDR1 SEHNR and CDR2 FQNEAQ (reference sequence). The CDR3 has 15 residues. The V and J ends lost 4 bases and 3 bases respectively, with 16 bases between them. This chain's CDR3 is CASSSPMDAFYEQYF. The CDR3 DNA reads as TGTGCCAGCAGCTCCCCAATGGACGCCTTCTACGAGCAGTACTTC. Drawing the rest from reference TRBV7-9 and TRBJ2-7, the complete variable domain is DTGVSQNPRHKITKRGQNVTFRCDPISEHNRLYWYRQTLGQGPEFLTYFQNEAQLEKSRLLSDRFSAERPKGSFSTLEIQRTEQGDSAMYLCASSSPMDAFYEQYFGPGTRLTVT.

The rearrangement uses TRBV9 and TRBJ1-3, with 7 positions matching TRBD1. Germline CDR1 and CDR2: SGDLS and YYNGEE. The V segment lost 4 bases and the J segment 2 bases; nucleotides outside the gene matches: 9. There are 16 residues in the CDR3. DNA for the CDR3: TGTGCCAGCAGCACCACGCAGGGGGGCCCTGGAAACACCATATATTTT. Its translation: CASSTTQGGPGNTIYF.

In regard to this clone: The sample contains more than one DNA sequence encoding this CDR3. V usage is TRBV28 and J usage is TRBJ2-1; tentatively, D is TRBD1 (6 bases). CDR3 length equals 15 residues. Trimming removed 7 bases from V and 4 bases from J, with 17 bases in between. Germline V gene lookup returns CDR1 MDHEN and CDR2 SYDVKM. CDR3 amino acids: CASTVGRGGYNEQFF. CDR3 nucleotide sequence: TGTGCCAGCACCGTGGGGCGAGGGGGATACAATGAGCAGTTCTTC. Full variable domain (rest looked up from reference TRBV28 and TRBJ2-1): DVKVTQSSRYLVKRTGEKVFLECVQDMDHENMFWYRQDPGLGLRLIYFSYDVKMKEKGDIPEGYSVSREKKERFSLILESASTNQTSMYLCASTVGRGGYNEQFFGPGTRLTVL.

This chain uses TRBV10-2 with TRBJ1-2, with D perhaps TRBD1 (5 bases). This CDR3 contains 14 residues. Germline V gives CDR1 WSHSY, CDR2 SAAADI. V was clipped by 1 base and J by 5 bases, with 11 bases between them. CDR3 loop: CASSEFRVVYGYTF. As DNA, the CDR3 is TGCGCCAGCAGTGAGTTCAGGGTAGTTTATGGCTACACCTTC.

The chain links TRBV30 to TRBJ2-7, with TRBD1 as a possible D gene (5 bases). The CDR3 sequence is 12 residues long. Per germline, CDR1 GTSNPN and CDR2 SVGIG (reference sequence). Trimming took 2 bases from V and 3 from J, leaving 8 bases between them. The CDR3 region is CAWSLDSYEQYF. The CDR3 region has the DNA TGTGCCTGGAGTCTCGACAGCTACGAGCAGTACTTC.

The chain couples TRBV4-1 to TRBJ1-1; D remains ambiguous. V was trimmed by 0 bases and J by 4 bases, leaving 12 bases between them. The germline CDR1 and CDR2 sequences are MGHRA and YSYEKL. The CDR3 consists of 15 residues. Written as DNA, the CDR3 is TGCGCCAGCAGCCAAGATCGGTTACTTGGCACTGAAGCTTTCTTT. Translation gives CASSQDRLLGTEAFF.